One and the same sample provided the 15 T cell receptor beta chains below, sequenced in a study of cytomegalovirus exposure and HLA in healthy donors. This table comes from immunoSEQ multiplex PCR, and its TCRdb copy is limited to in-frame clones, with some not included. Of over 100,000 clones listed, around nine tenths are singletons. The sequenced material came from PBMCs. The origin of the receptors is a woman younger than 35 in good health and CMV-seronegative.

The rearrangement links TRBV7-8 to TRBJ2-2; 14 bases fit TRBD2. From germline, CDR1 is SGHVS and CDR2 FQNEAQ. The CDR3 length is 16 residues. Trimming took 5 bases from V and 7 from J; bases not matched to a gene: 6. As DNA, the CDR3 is TGTGCCAGCAGCCCGGGACTAGCGGGAGAAAGCGGGGAGCTGTTTTTT. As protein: CASSPGLAGESGELFF.

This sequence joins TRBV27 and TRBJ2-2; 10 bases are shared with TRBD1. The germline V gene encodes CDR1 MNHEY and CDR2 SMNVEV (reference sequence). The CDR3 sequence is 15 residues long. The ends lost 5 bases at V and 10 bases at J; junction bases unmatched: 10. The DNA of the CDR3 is TGTGCCAGCAGTCCCGGGGGGACAGGGGTAGTGGAGCTGTTTTTT. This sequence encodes CASSPGGTGVVELFF.

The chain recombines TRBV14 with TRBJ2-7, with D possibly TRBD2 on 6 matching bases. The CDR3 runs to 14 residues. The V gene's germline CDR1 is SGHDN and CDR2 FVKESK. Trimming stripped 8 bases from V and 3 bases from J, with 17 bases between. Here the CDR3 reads CASGRAGKRYEQYF. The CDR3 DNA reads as TGTGCCAGCGGGCGTGCGGGGAAACGCTACGAGCAGTACTTC.

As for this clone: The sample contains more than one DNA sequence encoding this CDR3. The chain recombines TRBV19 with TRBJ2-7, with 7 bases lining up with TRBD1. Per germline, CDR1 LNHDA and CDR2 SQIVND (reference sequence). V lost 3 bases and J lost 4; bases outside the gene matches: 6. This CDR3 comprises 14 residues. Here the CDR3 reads CASSIPGQTYEQYF. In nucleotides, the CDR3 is TGTGCCAGTAGTATCCCGGGACAGACTTACGAGCAGTACTTC.

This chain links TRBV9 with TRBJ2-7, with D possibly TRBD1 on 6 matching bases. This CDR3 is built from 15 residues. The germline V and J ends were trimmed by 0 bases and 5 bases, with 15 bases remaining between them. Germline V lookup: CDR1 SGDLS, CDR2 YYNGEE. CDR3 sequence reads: CASSVGSDSNDEQYF. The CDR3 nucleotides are TGTGCCAGCAGCGTAGGCTCGGACAGCAACGACGAGCAGTACTTC. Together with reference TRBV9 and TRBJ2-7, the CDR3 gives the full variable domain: DSGVTQTPKHLITATGQRVTLRCSPRSGDLSVYWYQQSLDQGLQFLIQYYNGEERAKGNILERFSAQQFPDLHSELNLSSLELGDSALYFCASSVGSDSNDEQYFGPGTRLTVT.

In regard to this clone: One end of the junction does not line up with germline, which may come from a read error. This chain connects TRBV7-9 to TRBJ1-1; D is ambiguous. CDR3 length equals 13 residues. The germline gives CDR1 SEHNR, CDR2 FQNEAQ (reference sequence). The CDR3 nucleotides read TGTGCCAGCACCTTAGGGAGATACACTGAAGCTTTCTTT. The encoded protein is CASTLGRYTEAFF.

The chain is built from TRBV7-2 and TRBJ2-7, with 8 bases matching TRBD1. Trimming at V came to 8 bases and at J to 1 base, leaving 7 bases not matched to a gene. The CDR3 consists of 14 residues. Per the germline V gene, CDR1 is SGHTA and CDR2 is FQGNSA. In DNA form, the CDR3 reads TGTGCCAGCGGGTCGAGACAGGGGTCCTACGAGCAGTACTTC. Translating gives CASGSRQGSYEQYF.

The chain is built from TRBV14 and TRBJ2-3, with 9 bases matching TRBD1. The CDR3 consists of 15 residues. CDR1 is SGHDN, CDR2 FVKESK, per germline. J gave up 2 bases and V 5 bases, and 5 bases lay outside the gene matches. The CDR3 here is CASSLDRGYTDTQYF. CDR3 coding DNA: TGTGCCAGCAGCTTGGACAGGGGATACACAGATACGCAGTATTTT.

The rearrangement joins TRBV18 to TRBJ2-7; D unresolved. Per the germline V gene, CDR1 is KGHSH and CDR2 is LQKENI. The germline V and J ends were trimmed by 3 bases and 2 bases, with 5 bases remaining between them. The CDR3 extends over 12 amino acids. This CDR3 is CASSPSTYEQYF. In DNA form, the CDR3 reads TGTGCCAGCTCACCTTCCACCTACGAGCAGTACTTC.

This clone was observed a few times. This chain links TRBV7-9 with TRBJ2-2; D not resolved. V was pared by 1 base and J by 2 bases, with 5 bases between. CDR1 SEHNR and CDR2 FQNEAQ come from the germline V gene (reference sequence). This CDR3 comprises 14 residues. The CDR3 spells CASSLGRNTGELFF. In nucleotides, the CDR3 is TGTGCCAGCAGCTTAGGCAGAAACACCGGGGAGCTGTTTTTT.

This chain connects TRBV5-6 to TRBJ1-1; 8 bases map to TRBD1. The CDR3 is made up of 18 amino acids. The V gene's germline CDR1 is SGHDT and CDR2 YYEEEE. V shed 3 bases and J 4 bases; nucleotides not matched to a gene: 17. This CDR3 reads CASSSLAQGARVGTEAFF. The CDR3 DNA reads TGTGCCAGCAGCTCCTTAGCTCAGGGGGCGCGGGTTGGCACTGAAGCTTTCTTT.

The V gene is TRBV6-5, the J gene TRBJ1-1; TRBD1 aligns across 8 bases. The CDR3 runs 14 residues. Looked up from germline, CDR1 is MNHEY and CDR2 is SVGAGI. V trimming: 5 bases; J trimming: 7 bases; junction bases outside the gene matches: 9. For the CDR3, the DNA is TGTGCCAGCAGTCGTGACACAGGGGGTTTTGAAGCTTTCTTT. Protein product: CASSRDTGGFEAFF.

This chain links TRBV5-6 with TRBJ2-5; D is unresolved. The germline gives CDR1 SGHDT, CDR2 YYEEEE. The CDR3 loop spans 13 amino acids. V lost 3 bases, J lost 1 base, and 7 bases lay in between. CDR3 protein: CASSSVTQETQYF. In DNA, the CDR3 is TGTGCCAGCAGCTCGGTAACCCAAGAGACCCAGTACTTC.

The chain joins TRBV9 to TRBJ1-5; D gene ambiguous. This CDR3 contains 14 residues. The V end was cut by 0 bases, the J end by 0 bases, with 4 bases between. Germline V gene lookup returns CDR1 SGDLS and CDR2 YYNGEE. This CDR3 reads CASSVAGSNQPQHF. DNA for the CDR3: TGTGCCAGCAGCGTAGCGGGTAGCAATCAGCCCCAGCATTTT.

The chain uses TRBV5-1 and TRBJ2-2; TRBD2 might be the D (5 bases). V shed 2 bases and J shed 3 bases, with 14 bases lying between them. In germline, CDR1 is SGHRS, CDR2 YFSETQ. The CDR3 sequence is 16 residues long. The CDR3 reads CASSFEGAAHTGELFF. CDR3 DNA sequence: TGCGCCAGCAGCTTTGAGGGAGCAGCTCACACCGGGGAGCTGTTTTTT.